The 26 T cell receptor beta chains below all came from one sample that was sequenced in a study of radiation and T cells in renal cell carcinoma. Time point of the sample: blood 4 weeks post-SBRT, at nephrectomy. Indicated treatment: 15 Gy SBRT to primary tumor, nephrectomy 4 weeks later. Sequenced by immunoSEQ multiplex PCR; TCRdb stores in-frame clones only, minus some. The sample yields about 140,000 clones, 75% to 90% seen once. Source: blood, taken from a patient whose treatment included radiotherapy and nephrectomy. The receptors shown here come from a woman aged 45 to 65 with renal cell carcinoma.

The rearrangement joins TRBV10-2 to TRBJ2-7; D might be TRBD2 (6 bases). This CDR3 region has 16 residues. The ends were cut back, 3 bases at V and 1 base at J, with 16 bases in the middle. CDR1 and CDR2 from the germline V gene are WSHSY and SAAADI. DNA of the CDR3: TGCGCCAGCAGTGACGGACGCGGGGTTCAATCCTACGAGCAGTACTTC. Translated: CASSDGRGVQSYEQYF.

The V call is TRBV5-4, the J call TRBJ2-3, with D uncertain. The germline V gene has CDR1 SGHNT and CDR2 YYREEE (reference sequence). V was cut by 5 bases and J by 2 bases, with 12 bases left in between. This CDR3 comprises 14 residues. CDR3 protein: CASRRGPDTDTQYF. The CDR3 region has the DNA TGTGCCAGCAGACGAGGACCCGACACAGATACGCAGTATTTT. Variable domain in full (rest from reference TRBV5-4 and TRBJ2-3): ETGVTQSPTHLIKTRGQQVTLRCSSQSGHNTVSWYQQALGQGPQFIFQYYREEENGRGNFPPRFSGLQFPNYSSELNVNALELDDSALYLCASRRGPDTDTQYFGPGTRLTVL.

This clone was recorded once. The chain couples TRBV28 to TRBJ1-3; no firm D call. The germline V and J ends were trimmed by 7 bases and 0 bases, with 16 bases remaining between them. The CDR3 extends over 16 amino acids. Germline CDR1 is MDHEN and CDR2 is SYDVKM. The DNA of the CDR3 is TGTGCCAGCACATATCCCGGGCCAAGCTCTGGAAACACCATATATTTT. This encodes CASTYPGPSSGNTIYF.

The genes are TRBV7-2 and TRBJ2-6; 8 bases fit TRBD2. The CDR3 extends over 19 amino acids. V was clipped by 3 bases and J by 0 bases; unmatched bases: 10. Germline assignment: CDR1 SGHTA and CDR2 FQGNSA. The CDR3 DNA reads as TGTGCCAGCAGCTTTAGGATAGCGGGAATTAGCTCTGGGGCCAACGTCCTGACTTTC. It encodes CASSFRIAGISSGANVLTF.

The chain joins TRBV9 to TRBJ2-1; possible D gene TRBD1, 5 bases. Germline CDR1 and CDR2: SGDLS and YYNGEE. The V and J ends lost 1 base and 5 bases respectively, with 16 bases between them. The CDR3 spans 16 residues. The CDR3 is CASSVTARATNNEQFF. The CDR3, as DNA: TGTGCCAGCAGCGTAACCGCCAGGGCTACGAACAATGAGCAGTTCTTC.

The rearrangement joins TRBV4-3 to TRBJ2-6; D is unclear. This CDR3 region has 15 residues. Trimming shortened V by 1 base and J by 0 bases, and 4 bases separated the two germline ends. CDR1 is LGHNA and CDR2 is YSLEER in the germline V gene. CDR3: CASSQGYSGANVLTF. The CDR3 nucleotides read TGCGCCAGCAGCCAAGGTTACTCTGGGGCCAACGTCCTGACTTTC.

The rearrangement uses TRBV4-3 and TRBJ2-1; the D is unclear. Germline-derived CDR1 and CDR2 are LGHNA and YSLEER. With 3 bases removed from V and 1 base from J, the gap between germline ends came to 16 bases. This CDR3 contains 17 residues. In nucleotides, the CDR3 is TGCGCCAGCAGCCATAATGACAAGGGCCCGTCCTACAATGAGCAGTTCTTC. It codes for CASSHNDKGPSYNEQFF.

The rearrangement uses TRBV10-1 and TRBJ2-3, with unresolved D. Trimming took off 3 bases at V and 5 bases at J, with 9 bases between the two ends. CDR3 size: 13 residues. CDR1 is WNHNN and CDR2 is SYGVQD in the germline V gene (reference sequence). DNA of the CDR3: TGCGCCAGCAGTGATCAGCAAAGAGATACGCAGTATTTT. Encoded protein: CASSDQQRDTQYF.

This rearrangement joins TRBV28 to TRBJ2-7, with unresolved D. V lost 5 bases, J lost 4 bases, and 15 bases lay in between. Per germline, CDR1 MDHEN and CDR2 SYDVKM. This CDR3 has 14 amino acids. The chain's CDR3 is CASSPPVAAYEQYF. The CDR3 DNA reads TGTGCCAGCAGTCCTCCGGTGGCAGCTTACGAGCAGTACTTC.

The V and J genes are TRBV9 and TRBJ1-2; a possible D gene is TRBD1 (5 bases). CDR3 length: 14 residues. Germline V lookup: CDR1 SGDLS, CDR2 YYNGEE. Trimming took 0 bases from V and 6 from J, leaving 12 bases between them. As DNA, the CDR3 is TGTGCCAGCAGCGTAGAGCCAGGGCTAAATGGCTACACCTTC. As protein: CASSVEPGLNGYTF.

The chain recombines TRBV30 with TRBJ2-3, with TRBD1 identical over 11 bases. CDR1 and CDR2 (germline): GTSNPN, SVGIG (reference sequence). The CDR3 consists of 15 residues. The V gene end was trimmed by 0 bases and the J gene end by 4 bases; junction bases not matched to a gene: 3. In DNA form, the CDR3 reads TGTGCCTGGAGTGTCGGACAGGGGGCTTCAGATACGCAGTATTTT. Translated: CAWSVGQGASDTQYF.

The genes are TRBV2 and TRBJ2-7; possible D gene TRBD1, 5 bases. This CDR3 is built from 15 residues. CDR1 is SNHLY, CDR2 FYNNEI, per germline. Trimming stripped 2 bases from V and 6 bases from J, with 17 bases between. CDR3 nucleotide sequence: TGTGCCAGCAGTGAACGCGGACAAATTACGAGCGAGCAGTACTTC. This gives the protein CASSERGQITSEQYF.

V is TRBV18 and J is TRBJ2-7, with 9 bases aligning to TRBD2. CDR1 is KGHSH, CDR2 LQKENI, per germline. V shed 3 bases, J shed 0 bases, and the junction held 6 bases outside the gene matches. The CDR3 consists of 16 residues. The CDR3 nucleotides read TGTGCCAGCTCACCTAGACTAGCGGCAAGCTCCTACGAGCAGTACTTC. Residues: CASSPRLAASSYEQYF.

The chain uses TRBV18 and TRBJ2-2; weak D call: TRBD1 (6 bases). Germline assignment: CDR1 KGHSH and CDR2 LQKENI. The CDR3 contains 14 residues. Trimming took off 10 bases at V and 1 base at J, with 13 bases between the two ends. The CDR3 spells CATLPGQNTGELFF. The CDR3 DNA reads as TGTGCCACCCTTCCGGGACAGAACACCGGGGAGCTGTTTTTT.

This chain joins TRBV4-3 and TRBJ2-1; 10 nucleotides line up with TRBD2. From germline, CDR1 is LGHNA and CDR2 YSLEER. V trimming: 1 base; J trimming: 7 bases; junction bases outside the gene matches: 7. The CDR3 has 16 amino acids. The CDR3 protein is CASSQGLAGGMNEQFF. Written as DNA, the CDR3 is TGCGCCAGCAGCCAAGGATTAGCGGGGGGCATGAATGAGCAGTTCTTC.

The gene calls are TRBV7-2 and TRBJ1-6; D possibly corresponds to TRBD1 (5 bases). The ends were cut back, 5 bases at V and 7 bases at J, with 6 bases in the middle. The germline V gene encodes CDR1 SGHTA and CDR2 FQGNSA. The CDR3 is 12 residues long. In DNA form, the CDR3 reads TGTGCCAGCAGCCCAGGGAATTCACCCCTCCACTTT. It encodes CASSPGNSPLHF.

The chain couples TRBV30 to TRBJ2-2, with TRBD2 matching over 8 bases. Germline CDR1 reads GTSNPN; CDR2 reads SVGIG (reference sequence). With 0 bases clipped from V and 6 bases from J, the junction kept 0 bases outside the gene matches. This CDR3 has 13 residues. The CDR3 DNA reads TGTGCCTGGAGTGTCGGGGGGGCCGGGGAGCTGTTTTTT. It encodes CAWSVGGAGELFF.

The chain carries TRBV9 and TRBJ1-1; D call uncertain. V was shortened by 5 bases and J by 0 bases, with 14 bases between the two germline ends. The CDR3 consists of 15 residues. CDR1 and CDR2 from the germline V gene are SGDLS and YYNGEE. The CDR3 loop reads CASSAHSYMNTEAFF. The CDR3 nucleotides read TGTGCCAGCAGTGCCCACAGCTACATGAACACTGAAGCTTTCTTT.

The chain combines TRBV19 with TRBJ2-2, with 7 bases that match TRBD1. The CDR3 has 14 amino acids. J lost 6 bases, V lost 4 bases, and 5 bases had no gene match. CDR1 is LNHDA, CDR2 SQIVND, per germline (reference sequence). The CDR3 DNA follows: TGTGCCAGTAGTAGGGGCGACAGGGCCGGGGAGCTGTTTTTT. Protein: CASSRGDRAGELFF.

The gene calls are TRBV7-8 and TRBJ1-1; D not resolved. This CDR3 comprises 14 residues. Germline V CDR1 and CDR2: SGHVS, FQNEAQ. V was pared by 1 base and J by 0 bases, with 6 bases between. CDR3 DNA sequence: TGTGCCAGCAGCTTAGGACAAATGAACACTGAAGCTTTCTTT. It translates to CASSLGQMNTEAFF. Full variable domain (outside the CDR3, taken from reference TRBV7-8 and TRBJ1-1): GAGVSQSPRYKVAKRGQDVALRCDPISGHVSLFWYQQALGQGPEFLTYFQNEAQLDKSGLPSDRFFAERPEGSVSTLKIQRTQQEDSAVYLCASSLGQMNTEAFFGQGTRLTVV.

The table lists this clone with a count of one. The rearrangement links TRBV18 to TRBJ1-1; 7 bases match TRBD1. V lost 4 bases and J lost 2; bases outside the gene matches: 1. This CDR3 comprises 13 residues. Germline V CDR1 and CDR2: KGHSH, LQKENI. The CDR3 region has the DNA TGTGCCAGCTCACGACAGGGAAACACTGAAGCTTTCTTT. This translates into CASSRQGNTEAFF. Combining the CDR3 with reference TRBV18 and TRBJ1-1 gives the whole variable domain NAGVMQNPRHLVRRRGQEARLRCSPMKGHSHVYWYRQLPEEGLKFMVYLQKENIIDESGMPKERFSAEFPKEGPSILRIQQVVRGDSAAYFCASSRQGNTEAFFGQGTRLTVV.

Turning to this clone: Other DNA sequences in this specimen translate into the identical CDR3. This chain uses TRBV7-2 with TRBJ2-1, with D unclear. Trimming pared 0 bases from V and 7 bases from J, leaving 1 base between. The germline V gene has CDR1 SGHTA and CDR2 FQGNSA. The CDR3 is made up of 11 amino acids. The DNA for the CDR3 is TGTGCCAGCAGCTTAGCTAATGAGCAGTTCTTC. It codes for CASSLANEQFF.

The gene calls are TRBV9 and TRBJ1-2; 7 bases map to TRBD1. The germline V gene has CDR1 SGDLS and CDR2 YYNGEE. V lost 0 bases to trimming and J lost 6 bases; unmatched junction nucleotides: 8. This CDR3 has 15 residues. Here the CDR3 DNA reads TGTGCCAGCAGCGTAGCGCCAGGGGGGATCGATGGCTACACCTTC. Amino acids: CASSVAPGGIDGYTF.

The chain recombines TRBV4-3 with TRBJ2-6; D perhaps matches TRBD1 (6 bases). The V end lost 0 bases, the J end lost 0 bases, and 9 bases lay between the germline ends. CDR1 is LGHNA, CDR2 YSLEER, per germline. CDR3 size: 17 residues. The CDR3 region is CASSQDRQVSGANVLTF. CDR3 DNA sequence: TGCGCCAGCAGCCAAGATCGACAGGTCTCTGGGGCCAACGTCCTGACTTTC.

V gene TRBV19 combines with J gene TRBJ2-5, with D perhaps assigned TRBD1 or TRBD2 (5 bases each). The V end lost 5 bases, the J end lost 1 base, and 11 bases lay between the germline ends. The CDR3 has 14 amino acids. In germline, CDR1 is LNHDA, CDR2 SQIVND (reference sequence). For the CDR3, the DNA is TGTGCCAGTAGTCCCAGGGACCGCCAAGAGACCCAGTACTTC. It specifies CASSPRDRQETQYF.

This clone ranks as medium-sized. The same CDR3 arises from other DNA sequences in this sample as well. The chain uses TRBV6-6 and TRBJ1-1; weak D call: TRBD1 (5 bases). Germline CDR1 reads MNHNY; CDR2 reads SVGAGI (reference sequence). This CDR3 has 14 residues. V shed 0 bases and J shed 3 bases, with 8 bases lying between them. CDR3 DNA sequence: TGTGCCAGCAGTTACTCGGGGGAGGACACTGAAGCTTTCTTT. Translating gives CASSYSGEDTEAFF.